This record looks at one TCR beta chain sequence and its context. A much larger clonotype is one base distant, so this may be a read error. Next came a second PCR, run for 7 to 11 cycles, which used a sample-barcoded 5' primer along with a J-beta primer mix. TCRdb re-analysed the 5' RACE reads in MiXCR, keeping a single row per CDR3 protein. The table includes just under 900,000 distinct CDR3 sequences, about 28% detected once. This specimen belongs to a study of blood T cells in healthy people across ages. Losses at the gene ends were 3 bases for V and 6 bases for J; bases not matched to a gene: 7. CDR1 is SGHRS and CDR2 is YFSETQ in the germline V gene. The CDR3 runs 16 residues.

Sequenced: blood. This TCR derives from a woman aged 80 or older in good health. This chain connects TRBV5-1 to TRBJ2-1, with 12 bases fitting TRBD1. DNA of the CDR3: TGCGCCAGCAGCTCCAGGGGGACAGGGGGCTGCAATGAGCAGTTCTTC. Its translation is CASSSRGTGGCNEQFF.